The rows below give T cell receptor beta chains drawn from one sample of a study of CD8 T cells in Susac syndrome. Using its own MiXCR run on the immunoSEQ multiplex PCR reads, TCRdb lists one record per CDR3 protein. The sample holds 150,000 or so distinct CDR3 sequences, 95% seen once. Sequencing was done on a sample of CD4+ T cells from PBMCs. Receptor source: a human donor with Susac syndrome. Both conserved end residues are trimmed from each CDR3.

AWTSDRGVYGYT	TRBV30
ASSDRQGLQETQY	TRBV7-2
SVDSRYGYT	TRBV29-1
ASSHYGNTGELF	TRBV3-1
AWSVSSRTNYGYT	TRBV30
ASSLGSWNTEAF	TRBV7-2
ASSLQVVNTEAF	TRBV6-1
ASSQEGRTSGRWGGRNEQF	TRBV4-3
ASTGQGNQPQH	TRBV19
ASRRAGETEAF	TRBV6-2/TRBV6-3
AISESLGTVA	TRBV10-3
SAVPGTGVEAF	TRBV20-1
ASSDLGAALNEQF	TRBV6-4
SANNAGSNEQF	TRBV20-1
ASSRATGSGGAF	TRBV6-5
ASSLSGPTPGTQY	TRBV27
ATSSGIEGKTDTQY	TRBV15
ASSPGLPGNEQF	TRBV12-3/TRBV12-4
SASGHT	TRBV29-1
ASSQLAQDRRQETQY	TRBV23-1